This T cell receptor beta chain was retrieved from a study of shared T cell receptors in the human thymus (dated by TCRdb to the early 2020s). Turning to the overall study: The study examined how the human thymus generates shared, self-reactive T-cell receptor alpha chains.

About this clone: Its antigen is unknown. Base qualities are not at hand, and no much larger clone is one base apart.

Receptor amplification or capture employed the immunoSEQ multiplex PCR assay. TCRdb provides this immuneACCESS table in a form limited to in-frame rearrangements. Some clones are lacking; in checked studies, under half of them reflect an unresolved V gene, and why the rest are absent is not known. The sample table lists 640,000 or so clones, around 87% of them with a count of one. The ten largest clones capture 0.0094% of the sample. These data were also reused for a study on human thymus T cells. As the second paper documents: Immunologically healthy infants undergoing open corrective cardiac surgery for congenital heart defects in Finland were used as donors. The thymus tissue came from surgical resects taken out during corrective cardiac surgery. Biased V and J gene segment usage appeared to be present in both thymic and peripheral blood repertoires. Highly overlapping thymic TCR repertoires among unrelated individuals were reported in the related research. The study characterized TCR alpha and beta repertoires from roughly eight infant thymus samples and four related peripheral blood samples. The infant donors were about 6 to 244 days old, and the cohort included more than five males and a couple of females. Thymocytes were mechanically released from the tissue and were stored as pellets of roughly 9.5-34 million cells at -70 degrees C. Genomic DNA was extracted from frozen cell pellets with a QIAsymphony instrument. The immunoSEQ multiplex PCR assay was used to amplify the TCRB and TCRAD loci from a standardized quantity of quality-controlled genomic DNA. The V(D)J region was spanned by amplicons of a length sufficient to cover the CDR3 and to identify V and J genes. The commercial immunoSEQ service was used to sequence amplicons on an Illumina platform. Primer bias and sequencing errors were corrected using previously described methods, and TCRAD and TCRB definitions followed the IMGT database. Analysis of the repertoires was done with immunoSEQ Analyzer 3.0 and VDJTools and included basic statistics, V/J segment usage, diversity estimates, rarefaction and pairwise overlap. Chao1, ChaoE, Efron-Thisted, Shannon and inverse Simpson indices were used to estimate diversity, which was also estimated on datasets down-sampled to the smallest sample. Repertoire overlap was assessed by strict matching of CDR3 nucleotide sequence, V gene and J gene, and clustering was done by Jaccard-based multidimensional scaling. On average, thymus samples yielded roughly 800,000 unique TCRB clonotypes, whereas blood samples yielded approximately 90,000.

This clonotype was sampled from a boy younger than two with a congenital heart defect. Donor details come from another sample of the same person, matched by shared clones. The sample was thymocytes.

The sequenced DNA: TGCGCCAGCTGCGTGAGTCGGGGGAGAGAGACCCAGTACTTC. Its protein product is CASCVSRGRETQYF. The rearranged segments are TRBV5-1 and TRBJ2-5; D gene: possibly TRBD2, on 6 matching bases. The germline V gene gives CDR1 as SGHRS and CDR2 as YFSETQ. V is reduced by 7 bases and J by 4 bases, leaving a spacing of 17 bases between them. Spanning cysteine to phenylalanine, the CDR3 consists of 14 amino acids. The only DNA kept is the CDR3, 42 bases in frame from the first base. Where the CDR3 stops, the reference TRBV5-1 and TRBJ2-5 genes take over; the full variable domain is KAGVTQTPRYLIKTRGQQVTLSCSPISGHRSVSWYQQTPGQGLQFLFEYFSETQRNKGNFPGRFSGRQFSNSRSEMNVSTLELGDSALYLCASCVSRGRETQYFGPGTRLLVL.